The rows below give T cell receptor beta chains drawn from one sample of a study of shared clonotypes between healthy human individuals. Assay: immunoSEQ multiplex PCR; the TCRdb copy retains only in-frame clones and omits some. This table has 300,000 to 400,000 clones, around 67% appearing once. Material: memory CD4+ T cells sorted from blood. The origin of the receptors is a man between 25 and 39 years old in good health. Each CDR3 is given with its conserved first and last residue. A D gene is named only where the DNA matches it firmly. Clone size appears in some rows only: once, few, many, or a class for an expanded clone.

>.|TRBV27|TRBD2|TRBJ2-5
CASSPRTSGTGTQYF
TGTGCCAGCAGTCCCCGGACTAGCGGCACGGGGACCCAGTACTTC
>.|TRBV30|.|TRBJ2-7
CAWSVEQGVYEQYF
TGTGCCTGGAGTGTAGAGCAGGGAGTCTACGAGCAGTACTTC
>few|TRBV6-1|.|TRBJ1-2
CASRNAGAYGYTF
TGTGCCAGCAGGAACGCCGGTGCTTATGGCTACACCTTC
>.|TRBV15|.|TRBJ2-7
CATSRSRPRARGEQYF
TGTGCCACCAGCAGATCTAGACCTAGAGCCCGGGGCGAGCAGTACTTC
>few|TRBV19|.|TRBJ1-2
CASSLAHREANYGYTF
TGTGCCAGTAGTCTGGCTCACAGGGAAGCTAACTATGGCTACACCTTC
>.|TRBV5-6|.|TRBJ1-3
CASSLDGPSGNTIYF
TGTGCCAGCAGCTTGGACGGACCCTCTGGAAACACCATATATTTT
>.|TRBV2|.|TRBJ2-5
CASSGVGRGETQYF
TGTGCCAGCAGTGGTGTCGGGAGAGGGGAGACCCAGTACTTC
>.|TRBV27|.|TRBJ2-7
CASSLSPRGNLYEQYF
TGTGCCAGCAGTTTATCCCCTCGGGGGAACCTCTACGAGCAGTACTTC
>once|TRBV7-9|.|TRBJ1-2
CASDVRTYGYTF
TGTGCCAGCGATGTGCGGACCTATGGCTACACCTTC
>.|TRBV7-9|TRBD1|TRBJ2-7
CASSVTGEAYEQYF
TGTGCCAGCAGCGTAACAGGGGAAGCCTACGAGCAGTACTTC
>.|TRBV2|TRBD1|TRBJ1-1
CASTPGDRGLAFF
TGTGCCAGCACCCCCGGGGACAGGGGGCTGGCTTTCTTT
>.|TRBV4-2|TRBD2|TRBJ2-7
CASSQAGTSGGSRYF
TGTGCCAGCAGCCAGGCCGGGACTAGCGGTGGATCAAGGTACTTC
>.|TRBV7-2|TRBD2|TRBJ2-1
CASSLGYGRDEQFF
TGTGCCAGCAGTTTAGGTTACGGGAGGGATGAGCAGTTCTTC
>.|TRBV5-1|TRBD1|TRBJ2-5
CASSWTGSSPETQYF
TGCGCCAGCAGCTGGACAGGGAGCAGCCCAGAGACCCAGTACTTC
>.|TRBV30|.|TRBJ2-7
CAWTGAYEQYF
TGTGCCTGGACAGGCGCCTACGAGCAGTACTTC
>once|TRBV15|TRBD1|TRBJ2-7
CATSRVDRVRYEQYF
TGTGCCACCAGCAGGGTAGACAGGGTCCGCTACGAGCAGTACTTC
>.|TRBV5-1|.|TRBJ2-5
CASSPGDRPQETQYF
TGCGCCAGCAGCCCTGGAGACAGACCTCAAGAGACCCAGTACTTC
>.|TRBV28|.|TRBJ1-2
CASSLSTEANYGYTF
TGTGCCAGCAGTTTATCGACCGAAGCTAACTATGGCTACACCTTC
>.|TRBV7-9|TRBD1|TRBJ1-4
CASSSRDSNEKLFF
TGTGCCAGCAGTTCCCGGGACAGTAATGAAAAACTGTTTTTT
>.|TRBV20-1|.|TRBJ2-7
CSASGGAEQYF
TGCAGTGCATCAGGTGGAGCCGAGCAGTACTTC
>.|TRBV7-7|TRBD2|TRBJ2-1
CASSPTAGGSHEQFF
TGTGCTAGCAGCCCAACAGCGGGAGGGTCCCATGAGCAGTTCTTC
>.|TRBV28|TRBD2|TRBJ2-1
CASSSTYSAGGNEQFF
TGTGCCAGCAGCTCGACCTATTCTGCGGGGGGCAATGAGCAGTTCTTC
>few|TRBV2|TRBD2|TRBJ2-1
CASSEHGGEFF
TGTGCCAGCAGTGAACACGGGGGGGAGTTCTTC
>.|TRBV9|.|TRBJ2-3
CASSVEGSHGTDTQYF
TGTGCCAGCAGCGTAGAGGGGTCTCACGGGACAGATACGCAGTATTTT
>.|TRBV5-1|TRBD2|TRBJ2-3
CASRMAGGYTDTQYF
TGCGCCAGCAGGATGGCGGGAGGGTACACAGATACGCAGTATTTT
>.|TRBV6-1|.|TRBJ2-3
CASSEFLRGWDTQYF
TGTGCCAGCAGTGAATTTTTGAGGGGATGGGATACGCAGTATTTT
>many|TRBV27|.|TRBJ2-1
CASSLSIFGGKNNEQFF
TGTGCCAGCAGTTTATCGATTTTTGGCGGGAAGAACAATGAGCAGTTCTTC
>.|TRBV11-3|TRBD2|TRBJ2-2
CASSSGTSAVTGELFF
TGTGCCAGCAGCTCCGGGACTAGCGCGGTCACCGGGGAGCTGTTTTTT
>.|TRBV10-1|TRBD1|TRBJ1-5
CASLQGARGRSNQPQHF
TGCGCCAGCCTCCAGGGGGCGAGAGGTAGAAGCAATCAGCCCCAGCATTTT
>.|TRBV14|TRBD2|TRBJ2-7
CASAYGGSSYEQYF
TGTGCCAGCGCCTACGGGGGGAGCTCCTACGAGCAGTACTTC
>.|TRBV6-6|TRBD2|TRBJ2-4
CASNLAGRGVGNIQYF
TGTGCCAGCAACCTAGCGGGACGGGGGGTCGGAAACATTCAGTACTTC
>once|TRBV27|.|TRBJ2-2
CASSLDRPNTGELFF
TGTGCCAGCAGTCTCGACAGGCCGAACACCGGGGAGCTGTTTTTT
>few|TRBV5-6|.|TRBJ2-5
CASSLLGLGAQYF
TGTGCCAGCAGCTTATTGGGGCTCGGGGCCCAGTACTTC
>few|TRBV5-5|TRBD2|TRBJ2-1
CASSPAASGYNEQFF
TGTGCCAGCAGCCCTGCCGCTAGCGGCTACAATGAGCAGTTCTTC
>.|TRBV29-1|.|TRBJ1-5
CSVSRGVDQPQHF
TGCAGCGTTTCCAGAGGAGTAGATCAGCCCCAGCATTTT
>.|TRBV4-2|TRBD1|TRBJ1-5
CASSPIDRDNQPQHF
TGTGCCAGCAGCCCCATCGACAGGGATAATCAGCCCCAGCATTTT
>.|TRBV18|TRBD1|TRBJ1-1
CASSPGQVNTEAFF
TGTGCCAGCTCACCGGGACAGGTGAACACTGAAGCTTTCTTT
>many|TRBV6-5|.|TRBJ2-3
CASTRDALNTDTQYF
TGTGCCAGCACTCGGGACGCCTTAAACACAGATACGCAGTATTTT
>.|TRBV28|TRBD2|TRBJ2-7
CASRSSGRGEQYF
TGTGCCAGCAGATCTAGCGGGAGAGGCGAGCAGTACTTC
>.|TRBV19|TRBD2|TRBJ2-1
CASSISSGRLNEQFF
TGTGCCAGTAGTATCTCTAGCGGGAGGTTAAATGAGCAGTTCTTC
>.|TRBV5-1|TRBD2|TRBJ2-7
CASSLTGTSGSFQQYF
TGCGCCAGCAGCCTTACCGGGACTAGCGGGAGTTTCCAGCAGTACTTC
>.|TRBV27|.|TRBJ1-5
CASSLGNWGQPQHF
TGTGCCAGCAGTTTGGGGAATTGGGGTCAGCCCCAGCATTTT
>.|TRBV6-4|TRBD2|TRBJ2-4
CASGTSGRAAAKNIQYF
TGTGCCAGCGGGACTAGCGGGAGGGCCGCTGCCAAAAACATTCAGTACTTC